The next 24 T cell receptor beta chains were all read from a single sample in a study of control samples from healthy donors and cancer patients. Profiled with immunoSEQ multiplex PCR; TCRdb holds only in-frame clones, not every one. The repertoire holds 65,000 to 90,000 clones, with about nine tenths as singletons. The sequenced sample consisted of PBMCs. These receptors were taken from a woman between 50 and 59 years old with colorectal cancer.

The chain couples TRBV2 to TRBJ2-7; D possibly corresponds to TRBD2 (6 bases). The CDR3 contains 14 residues. Germline-derived CDR1 and CDR2 are SNHLY and FYNNEI. V lost 5 bases, J lost 2 bases, and 13 bases lay in between. CDR3 in DNA: TGTGCCAGCAGTCCCGGGGGACGTACCTACGAGCAGTACGTC. It is translated as CASSPGGRTYEQYV.

This chain joins TRBV5-1 and TRBJ1-1; possible D gene TRBD1, 5 bases. V was trimmed by 4 bases and J by 5 bases, leaving 18 bases between them. Germline CDR1 and CDR2: SGHRS and YFSETQ. The CDR3 runs 15 residues. CDR3 coding DNA: TGCGCCAGCAGCCTTGGAACGGGGGGGAATACTGAAGCTTTCTTT. This gives the protein CASSLGTGGNTEAFF.

The chain has TRBV27 and TRBJ2-3; D is perhaps TRBD2 (5 bases). The V and J ends lost 6 bases and 2 bases respectively, with 9 bases between them. CDR3 length equals 13 residues. Germline V CDR1 and CDR2: MNHEY, SMNVEV (reference sequence). CDR3 protein: CASRASPTDTQYF. In DNA, the CDR3 is TGTGCCAGCAGGGCTAGCCCCACAGATACGCAGTATTTT.

This clone has a handful of counts. The chain combines TRBV4-1 with TRBJ2-5; either TRBD1 or TRBD2 may fit D (5 bases each). The CDR3 spans 14 residues. The germline V and J ends were trimmed by 4 bases and 1 base, with 10 bases remaining between them. Germline CDR1 is MGHRA and CDR2 is YSYEKL. CDR3 region: CASSPGASQETQYF. The DNA for the CDR3 is TGCGCCAGCAGCCCCGGGGCTAGCCAAGAGACCCAGTACTTC.

This sequence joins TRBV30 and TRBJ1-5, with 10 bases aligning to TRBD1. The CDR3 is 16 residues long. Germline assignment: CDR1 GTSNPN and CDR2 SVGIG (reference sequence). The junction had 7 bases not matched to a gene; V was cut back by 1 base and J by 4 bases. CDR3 sequence reads: CAWSGQGAMRNQPQHF. In DNA form, the CDR3 reads TGTGCCTGGAGTGGACAGGGGGCTATGCGGAATCAGCCCCAGCATTTT.

V gene TRBV6-2 or TRBV6-3 combines with J gene TRBJ2-3; TRBD1 is a possible D gene (6 bases). The CDR3 sequence is 15 residues long. Trimming took 4 bases from V and 4 from J, leaving 15 bases between them. The germline V gene has CDR1 MNHEY and CDR2 SVGEGT. The CDR3: CASSSQGISADTQYF. The CDR3 bases are TGTGCCAGCAGTTCCCAGGGGATAAGCGCAGATACGCAGTATTTT.

V and J are TRBV10-3 and TRBJ2-3; D is unclear. The CDR3 covers 12 residues. With 10 bases removed from V and 1 base from J, the gap between germline ends came to 9 bases. Germline CDR1 reads ENHRY; CDR2 reads SYGVKD. The CDR3 DNA follows: TGTGCCACCTCCTCCCGCACAGATACGCAGTATTTT. Its translation is CATSSRTDTQYF.

The chain combines TRBV6-2 or TRBV6-3 with TRBJ2-1, with unresolved D. Germline values: CDR1 MNHEY, CDR2 SVGEGT. The CDR3 loop spans 11 amino acids. V dropped 2 bases and J dropped 8 bases, with 4 bases sitting between them. CDR3 sequence: CASSYLYEQFF. The CDR3 bases are TGTGCCAGCAGTTACCTCTATGAGCAGTTCTTC.

The chain couples TRBV19 to TRBJ1-2; D is unclear. This CDR3 has 15 amino acids. Trimming shortened V by 1 base and J by 0 bases, and 9 bases separated the two germline ends. Germline V gene data show CDR1 as LNHDA and CDR2 as SQIVND (reference sequence). The CDR3 DNA is TGTGCCAGTAGTATAGCCGGCACGTCTAACTATGGCTACACCTTC. Amino acids: CASSIAGTSNYGYTF. Complete variable domain (other parts from reference TRBV19 and TRBJ1-2): DGGITQSPKYLFRKEGQNVTLSCEQNLNHDAMYWYRQDPGQGLRLIYYSQIVNDFQKGDIAEGYSVSREKKESFPLTVTSAQKNPTAFYLCASSIAGTSNYGYTFGSGTRLTVV.

There are a few counts of this clone. The CDR3 nucleotides read TGTGCTAGTGGTCCGGGAGGGACAGGGGAAAACACCATATATTTT. Its protein product is CASGPGGTGENTIYF. This chain joins TRBV12-5 and TRBJ1-3; 10 positions match TRBD1. CDR1 is LGHNT and CDR2 is FRNRAP in the germline V gene. V was clipped by 5 bases and J by 6 bases; unmatched bases: 7. The CDR3 has 15 amino acids.

The CDR3 sequence: CASSPLLEQFF. The CDR3 DNA is TGTGCCAGCAGTCCCCTTCTAGAACAGTTCTTC. The rearrangement links TRBV12-3 or TRBV12-4 to TRBJ2-1; no definite D call. V lost 5 bases and J lost 13, with 12 bases in between. This CDR3 spans 11 amino acids.

The chain combines TRBV13 with TRBJ2-4, with unresolved D. Germline V gene lookup returns CDR1 PRHDT and CDR2 FYEKMQ (reference sequence). The CDR3 length is 14 residues. The V gene lost 0 bases and the J gene lost 0 bases, with 3 bases spanning the gap. The CDR3: CASSLGRAKNIQYF. CDR3 nucleotides: TGTGCCAGCAGCTTAGGGAGAGCCAAAAACATTCAGTACTTC.

The chain combines TRBV5-1 with TRBJ2-2; the D gene is possibly TRBD2 (6 bases). Trimming took 6 bases from V and 3 from J, leaving 12 bases between them. CDR1 SGHRS and CDR2 YFSETQ come from the germline V gene. The CDR3 has 14 amino acids. This CDR3 reads CASTFGGYTGELFF. In DNA, the CDR3 is TGCGCCAGCACCTTCGGGGGATACACCGGGGAGCTGTTTTTT.

The rearrangement uses TRBV10-3 and TRBJ2-5; either TRBD1 or TRBD2 may fit D (5 bases each). V was shortened by 9 bases and J by 7 bases, with 12 bases between the two germline ends. This CDR3 spans 11 amino acids. Germline-derived CDR1 and CDR2 are ENHRY and SYGVKD. The CDR3 DNA reads TGTGCCATATCAGGTGGGGGGACCCAGTACTTC. It yields the protein CAISGGGTQYF.

This chain links TRBV2 with TRBJ1-5, with D possibly TRBD1 on 5 matching bases. With 6 bases removed from V and 2 bases from J, the gap between germline ends came to 17 bases. There are 16 residues in the CDR3. Germline lookup yields CDR1 SNHLY and CDR2 FYNNEI. The CDR3 DNA follows: TGTGCCAGCAGAGGGCCCAATGCGGGGGGCAATCAGCCCCAGCATTTT. Protein sequence: CASRGPNAGGNQPQHF.

On this clone: The sample holds other DNA sequences that translate to the same CDR3. The chain couples TRBV7-9 to TRBJ2-3; TRBD2 matches 8 bases. CDR1 and CDR2 from the germline V gene are SEHNR and FQNEAQ (reference sequence). Trimming took 4 bases from V and 5 from J; bases not matched to a gene: 5. CDR3 size: 14 residues. CDR3 sequence: CASSSSGGGDTQYF. The CDR3 region has the DNA TGTGCCAGCAGCTCCAGCGGGGGAGGAGATACGCAGTATTTT.

The chain links TRBV4-1 to TRBJ1-4; 8 bases are a match to TRBD1. Germline assignment: CDR1 MGHRA and CDR2 YSYEKL. This CDR3 comprises 14 residues. J lost 4 bases, V lost 6 bases, and 4 bases had no gene match. CDR3 sequence reads: CASRRTGFNEKLFF. The DNA for the CDR3 is TGCGCCAGCAGACGGACAGGGTTTAATGAAAAACTGTTTTTT.

V gene TRBV7-2 combines with J gene TRBJ1-1; D gene ambiguous. V was pared by 2 bases and J by 1 base, with 11 bases between. The CDR3 extends over 15 amino acids. Germline V lookup: CDR1 SGHTA, CDR2 FQGNSA. The CDR3 DNA reads TGTGCCAGCAGCTTATCGAGGATAACGAACACTGAAGCTTTCTTT. This encodes CASSLSRITNTEAFF.

This chain connects TRBV7-9 to TRBJ1-1; D gene unclear. From germline, CDR1 is SEHNR and CDR2 FQNEAQ (reference sequence). V was pared by 5 bases and J by 0 bases, with 16 bases between. The CDR3 has 16 residues. The CDR3 here is CASSGQVTFMNTEAFF. In DNA form, the CDR3 reads TGTGCCAGCAGCGGTCAGGTCACGTTCATGAACACTGAAGCTTTCTTT.

This chain connects TRBV2 to TRBJ2-5; the match to TRBD1 covers 8 bases. J lost 7 bases, V lost 6 bases, and 10 bases had no gene match. The CDR3 spans 14 residues. CDR1 SNHLY and CDR2 FYNNEI come from the germline V gene. The CDR3 coding sequence is TGTGCCAGCAGACCCGACAGGGGAGTATGGACCCAGTACTTC. It codes for CASRPDRGVWTQYF.

This clone was found a few times. The V gene is TRBV6-2 or TRBV6-3, the J gene TRBJ1-1; maybe TRBD1 (6 bases). From germline, CDR1 is MNHEY and CDR2 SVGEGT. Trimming took off 4 bases at V and 1 base at J, with 7 bases between the two ends. This CDR3 spans 13 amino acids. The CDR3 nucleotides are TGTGCCAGCAGTTGGACAGAGAACACTGAAGCTTTCTTT. Amino acids: CASSWTENTEAFF.

The V call is TRBV6-2 or TRBV6-3, the J call TRBJ2-5, with D possibly matching TRBD2 (6 bases). V lost 5 bases to trimming and J lost 5 bases, with 15 bases between them. In germline, CDR1 is MNHEY, CDR2 SVGEGT. The CDR3 has 14 residues. CDR3 loop: CASSPRLGGETQYF. The DNA of the CDR3 is TGTGCCAGCAGTCCCAGACTAGGTGGCGAGACCCAGTACTTC.

The rearrangement joins TRBV20-1 to TRBJ1-5; D call uncertain. Germline CDR1 is DFQATT and CDR2 is SNEGSKA (reference sequence). V lost 6 bases, J lost 0 bases, and 15 bases lay in between. This CDR3 region has 15 residues. CDR3 DNA sequence: TGCAGTGCCAGTCGGAGGGCTTTTAGCAATCAGCCCCAGCATTTT. It codes for CSASRRAFSNQPQHF.

CDR3 DNA sequence: TGTGCCAGCAGTTTGATGGGACCTAATGAAAAACTGTTTTTT. Translating it yields CASSLMGPNEKLFF. The V call is TRBV28, the J call TRBJ1-4, with D possibly matching TRBD1 (5 bases). V lost 3 bases and J lost 3, with 8 bases in between. This CDR3 has 14 residues. CDR1 and CDR2 (germline): MDHEN, SYDVKM.